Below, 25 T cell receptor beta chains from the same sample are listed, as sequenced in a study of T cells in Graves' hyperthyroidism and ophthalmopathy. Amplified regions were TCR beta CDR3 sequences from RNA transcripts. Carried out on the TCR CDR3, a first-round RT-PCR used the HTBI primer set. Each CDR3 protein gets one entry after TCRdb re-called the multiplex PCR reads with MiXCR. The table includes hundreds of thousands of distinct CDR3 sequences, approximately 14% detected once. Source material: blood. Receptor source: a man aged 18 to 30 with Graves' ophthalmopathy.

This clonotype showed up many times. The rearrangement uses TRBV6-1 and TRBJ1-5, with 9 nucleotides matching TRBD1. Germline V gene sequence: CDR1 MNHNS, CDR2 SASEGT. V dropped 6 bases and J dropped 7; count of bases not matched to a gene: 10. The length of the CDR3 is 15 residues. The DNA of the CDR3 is TGTGCCAGCAGCTCAAACGACAGGGGGGACCAGCCCCAGCATTTT. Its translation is CASSSNDRGDQPQHF.

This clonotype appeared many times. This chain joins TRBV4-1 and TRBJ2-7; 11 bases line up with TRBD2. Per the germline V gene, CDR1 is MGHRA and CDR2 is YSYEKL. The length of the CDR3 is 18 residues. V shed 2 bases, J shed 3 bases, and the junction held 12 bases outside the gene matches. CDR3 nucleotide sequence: TGCGCCAGCAGCCAACTTAGGCTAGCGGGGGGCCTTCTCTACGAGCAGTACTTC. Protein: CASSQLRLAGGLLYEQYF.

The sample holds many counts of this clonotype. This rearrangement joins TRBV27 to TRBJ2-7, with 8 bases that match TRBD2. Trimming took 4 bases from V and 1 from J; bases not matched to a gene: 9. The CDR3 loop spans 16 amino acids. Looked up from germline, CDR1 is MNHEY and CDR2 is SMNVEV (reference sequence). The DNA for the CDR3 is TGTGCCAGCAGTTCTCTTAGCGGGGCGGCTTCCTACGAGCAGTACTTC. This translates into CASSSLSGAASYEQYF.

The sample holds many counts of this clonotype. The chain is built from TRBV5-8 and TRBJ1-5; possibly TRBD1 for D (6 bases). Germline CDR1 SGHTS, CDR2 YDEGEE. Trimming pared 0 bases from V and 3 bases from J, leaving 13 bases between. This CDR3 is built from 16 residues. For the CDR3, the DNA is TGTGCCAGCAGCTTGGTAGGCAGGGGCTACAATCAGCCCCAGCATTTT. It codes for CASSLVGRGYNQPQHF.

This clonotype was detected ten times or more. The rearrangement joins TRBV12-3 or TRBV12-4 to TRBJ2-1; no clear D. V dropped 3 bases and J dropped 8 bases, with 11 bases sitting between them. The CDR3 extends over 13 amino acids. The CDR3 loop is CASSLVDIYEQFF. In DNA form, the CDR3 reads TGTGCCAGCAGTTTGGTAGATATCTATGAGCAGTTCTTC.

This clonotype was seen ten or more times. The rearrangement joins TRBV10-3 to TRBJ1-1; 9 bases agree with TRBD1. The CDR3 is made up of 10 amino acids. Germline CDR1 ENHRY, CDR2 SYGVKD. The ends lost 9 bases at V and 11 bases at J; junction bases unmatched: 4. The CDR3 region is CAMRGQGAFF. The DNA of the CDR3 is TGTGCCATGAGAGGACAGGGGGCTTTCTTT.

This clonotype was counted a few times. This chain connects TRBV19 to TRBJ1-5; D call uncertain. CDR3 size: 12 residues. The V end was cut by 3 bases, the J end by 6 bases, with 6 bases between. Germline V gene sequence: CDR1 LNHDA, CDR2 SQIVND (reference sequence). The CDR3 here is CASSIISQPQHF. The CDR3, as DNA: TGTGCCAGTAGTATTATTAGTCAGCCCCAGCATTTT.

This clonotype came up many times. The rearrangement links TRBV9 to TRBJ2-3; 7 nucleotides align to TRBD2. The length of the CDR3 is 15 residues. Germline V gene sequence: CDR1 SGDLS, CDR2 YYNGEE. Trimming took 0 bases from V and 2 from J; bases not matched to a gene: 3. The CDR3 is CASSVGLALTDTQYF. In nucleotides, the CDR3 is TGTGCCAGCAGCGTAGGACTAGCTCTCACAGATACGCAGTATTTT.

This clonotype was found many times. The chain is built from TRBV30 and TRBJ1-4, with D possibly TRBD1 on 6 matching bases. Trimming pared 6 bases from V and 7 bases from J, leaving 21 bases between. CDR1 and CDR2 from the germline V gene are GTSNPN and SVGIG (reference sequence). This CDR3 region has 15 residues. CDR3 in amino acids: CACTPGIQGGEKLFF. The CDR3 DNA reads TGTGCCTGCACCCCGGGGATACAGGGTGGTGAAAAACTGTTTTTT.

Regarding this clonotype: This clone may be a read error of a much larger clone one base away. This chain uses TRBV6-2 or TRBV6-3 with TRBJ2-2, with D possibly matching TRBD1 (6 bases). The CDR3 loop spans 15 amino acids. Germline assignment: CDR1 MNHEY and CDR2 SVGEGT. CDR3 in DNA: TGTGCCAGCAGTCACGGGTTCAGGGACACCGGGAAGCTGTTTTTT. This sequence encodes CASSHGFRDTGKLFF.

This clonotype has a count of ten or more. The CDR3: CASSSPGVEQFF. CDR3 in DNA: TGTGCCAGCAGCTCCCCCGGGGTTGAGCAGTTCTTC. V is TRBV12-3 or TRBV12-4 and J is TRBJ2-1, with a possible D match to TRBD2 (5 bases). The CDR3 spans 12 residues. V dropped 6 bases and J dropped 9 bases, with 12 bases sitting between them.

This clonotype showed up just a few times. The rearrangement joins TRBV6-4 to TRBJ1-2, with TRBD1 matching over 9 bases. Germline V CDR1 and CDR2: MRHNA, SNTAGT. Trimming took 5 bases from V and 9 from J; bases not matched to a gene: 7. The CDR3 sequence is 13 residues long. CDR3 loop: CASSQGQGLSYTF. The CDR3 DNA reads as TGTGCCAGCAGTCAAGGACAGGGGTTAAGCTACACCTTC.

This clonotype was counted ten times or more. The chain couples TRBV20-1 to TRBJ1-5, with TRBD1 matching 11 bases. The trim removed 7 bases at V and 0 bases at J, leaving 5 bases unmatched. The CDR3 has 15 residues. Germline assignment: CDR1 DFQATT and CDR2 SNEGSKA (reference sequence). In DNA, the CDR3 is TGCAGTGTCGGACAGGGGGCTGGTAGCAATCAGCCCCAGCATTTT. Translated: CSVGQGAGSNQPQHF.

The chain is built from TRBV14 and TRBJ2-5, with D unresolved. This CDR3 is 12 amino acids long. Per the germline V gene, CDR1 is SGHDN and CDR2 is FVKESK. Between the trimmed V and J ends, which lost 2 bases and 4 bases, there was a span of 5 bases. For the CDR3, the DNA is TGTGCCAGCAGCCAAATCGTAGAGACCCAGTACTTC. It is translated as CASSQIVETQYF.

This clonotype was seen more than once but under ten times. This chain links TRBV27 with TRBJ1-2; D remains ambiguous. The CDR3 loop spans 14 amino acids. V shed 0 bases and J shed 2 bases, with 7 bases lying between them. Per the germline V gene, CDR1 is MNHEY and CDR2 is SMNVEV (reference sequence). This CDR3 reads CASSLSGRNYGYTF. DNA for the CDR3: TGTGCCAGCAGTTTATCCGGACGGAACTATGGCTACACCTTC.

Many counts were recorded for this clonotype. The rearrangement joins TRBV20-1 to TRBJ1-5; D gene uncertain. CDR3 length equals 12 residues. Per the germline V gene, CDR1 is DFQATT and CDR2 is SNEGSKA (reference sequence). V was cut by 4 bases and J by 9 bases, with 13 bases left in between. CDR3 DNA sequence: TGCAGTGCTACCGGACCTTCTGGGCCCCAGCATTTT. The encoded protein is CSATGPSGPQHF.

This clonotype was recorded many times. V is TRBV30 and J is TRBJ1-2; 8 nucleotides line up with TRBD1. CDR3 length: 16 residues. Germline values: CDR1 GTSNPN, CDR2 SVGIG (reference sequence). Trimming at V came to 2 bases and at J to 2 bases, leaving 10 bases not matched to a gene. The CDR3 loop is CAWSRILDRANYGYTF. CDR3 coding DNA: TGTGCCTGGAGTCGAATTTTGGACAGGGCCAACTATGGCTACACCTTC.

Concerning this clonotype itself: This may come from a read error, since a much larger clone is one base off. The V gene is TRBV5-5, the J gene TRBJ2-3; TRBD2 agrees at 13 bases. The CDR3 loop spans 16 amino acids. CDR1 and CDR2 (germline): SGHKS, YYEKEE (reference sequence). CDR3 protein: CAGSGGTSGATDTQYF. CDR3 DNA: TGTGCCGGCAGCGGCGGGACTAGCGGGGCCACAGATACGCAGTATTTT.

The CDR3 DNA follows: TGTGCCATCAGAGATGGACAGGGGGTGAAACAATACGAGCAGTACTTC. It is translated as CAIRDGQGVKQYEQYF. The chain combines TRBV10-3 with TRBJ2-7; 10 bases fit TRBD1. V was clipped by 6 bases and J by 4 bases; unmatched bases: 12. Germline CDR1 ENHRY, CDR2 SYGVKD. The CDR3 covers 16 residues.

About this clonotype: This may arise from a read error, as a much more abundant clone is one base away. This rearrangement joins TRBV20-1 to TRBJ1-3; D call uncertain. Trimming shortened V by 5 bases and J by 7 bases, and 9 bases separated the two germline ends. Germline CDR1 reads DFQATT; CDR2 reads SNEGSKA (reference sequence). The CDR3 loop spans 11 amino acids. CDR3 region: CSAGGLNTIYF. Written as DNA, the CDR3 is TGCAGTGCTGGAGGCTTGAACACCATATATTTT.

The DNA for the CDR3 is TGTGCCAGCAGTTTTCCGGGACAGGGGGTATATGAGCAGTTCTTC. The encoded protein is CASSFPGQGVYEQFF. The genes are TRBV12-3 or TRBV12-4 and TRBJ2-1; 11 bases fit TRBD1. This CDR3 is 15 amino acids long. V lost 3 bases to trimming and J lost 8 bases; unmatched junction nucleotides: 6.

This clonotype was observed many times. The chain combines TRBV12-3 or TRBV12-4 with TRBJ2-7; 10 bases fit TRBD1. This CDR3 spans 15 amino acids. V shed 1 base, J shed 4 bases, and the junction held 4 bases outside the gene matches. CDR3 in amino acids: CASSLGQGASYEQYF. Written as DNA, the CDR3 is TGTGCCAGCAGTTTAGGACAGGGGGCGTCGTACGAGCAGTACTTC.

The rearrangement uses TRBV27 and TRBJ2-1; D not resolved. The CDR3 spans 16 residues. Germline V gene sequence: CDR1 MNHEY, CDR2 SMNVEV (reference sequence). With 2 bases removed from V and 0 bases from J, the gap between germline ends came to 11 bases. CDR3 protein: CASSLVSPSSYNEQFF. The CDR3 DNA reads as TGTGCCAGCAGTTTAGTCAGCCCGAGCTCCTACAATGAGCAGTTCTTC.

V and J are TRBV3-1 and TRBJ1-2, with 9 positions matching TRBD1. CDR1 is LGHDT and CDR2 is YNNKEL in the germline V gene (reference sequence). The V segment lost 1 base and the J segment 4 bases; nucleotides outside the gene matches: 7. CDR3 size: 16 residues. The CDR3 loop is CASSQAGTGNFYGYTF. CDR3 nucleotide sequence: TGTGCCAGCAGCCAAGCAGGGACAGGGAACTTCTATGGCTACACCTTC.

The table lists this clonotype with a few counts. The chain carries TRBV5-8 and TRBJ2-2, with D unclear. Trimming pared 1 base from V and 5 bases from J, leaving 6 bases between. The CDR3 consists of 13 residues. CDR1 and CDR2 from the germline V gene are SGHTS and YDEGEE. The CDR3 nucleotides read TGTGCCAGCAGCTTGTATGAGACCGGGGAGCTGTTTTTT. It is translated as CASSLYETGELFF.